This section outlines one T cell receptor beta chain sequence together with its context. In the original processing: Estimates of nucleated cell counts were drawn from the amplification of reference gene primers. The method was immunoSEQ multiplex PCR; TCRdb's version includes in-frame clones alone and lacks a portion of them. D and trimming come from the DNA, and the V and J calls and clone size come from that table. This table has 250,000 to 350,000 clones, about 82% appearing once. This record belongs to a study of blood T cell repertoires in COVID-19. Study at large: Sites across the United States, Italy and Spain contributed samples from acute and convalescent COVID-19. Sources were T cells, B-cell-depleted T cells, or PBMCs; the material itself was cDNA or gDNA.

CDR3 length equals 13 residues. The germline gives CDR1 KGHDR, CDR2 SFDVKD. With 10 bases clipped from V and 11 bases from J, the junction kept 10 bases outside the gene matches. The sequenced sample consisted of peripheral blood. The V gene is TRBV24-1, the J gene TRBJ2-1; 10 nucleotides line up with TRBD2. The clonotype was recovered from a woman between 45 and 65 years old with acute or convalescent COVID-19. For the CDR3, the DNA is TGTGCCACGCTGGGCGCTAGCGGGAGAAAGCAGTTCTTC. Protein: CATLGASGRKQFF.